The 2 T cell receptor beta chains given below trace back to one sample, sequenced in a study of T cells in localized non-small cell lung cancer. Some clones are missing from TCRdb's copy, which holds only in-frame ones; the method was immunoSEQ multiplex PCR. The sample consists of more than 9,000 clones, about 44% of them appearing once. Sequenced material: lymph node tissue, taken before any cancer treatment. All receptors come from a woman between 35 and 75 years old with stage I lung adenocarcinoma.

J is TRBJ1-2 and V is TRBV18, with a possible D match to TRBD1 (5 bases). The CDR3 contains 16 residues. V lost 1 base and J lost 2, with 14 bases in between. Germline V gene sequence: CDR1 KGHSH, CDR2 LQKENI. The CDR3 DNA reads TGTGCCAGCTCACCACTCCAGGGAGTAGGCAACTATGGCTACACCTTC. Its protein is CASSPLQGVGNYGYTF. Combining the CDR3 with reference TRBV18 and TRBJ1-2 gives the whole variable domain NAGVMQNPRHLVRRRGQEARLRCSPMKGHSHVYWYRQLPEEGLKFMVYLQKENIIDESGMPKERFSAEFPKEGPSILRIQQVVRGDSAAYFCASSPLQGVGNYGYTFGSGTRLTVV.

The rearrangement links TRBV29-1 to TRBJ1-2, with 7 bases aligning to TRBD1. This CDR3 has 14 residues. With V trimmed by 3 bases and J by 0 bases, 4 bases remained unmatched. Looked up from germline, CDR1 is SQVTM and CDR2 is ANQGSEA. The CDR3 is CSVDQGGANYGYTF. The DNA of the CDR3 is TGCAGCGTTGACCAGGGGGGAGCTAACTATGGCTACACCTTC.